A single sample is the source of the 8 T cell receptor beta chains below, sequenced in a study of T cells in Graves' hyperthyroidism and ophthalmopathy. What was amplified from RNA transcripts were TCR beta CDR3 regions. First-round RT-PCR with HTBI primers amplified the TCR CDR3 region. TCRdb ran MiXCR on the multiplex PCR reads and lists one entry per CDR3 protein. The table includes about 640,000 distinct CDR3 sequences, about 45% detected once. The sequenced sample consisted of peripheral blood or thyroid tissue (not recorded which). Every receptor here comes from an adult man with Graves' disease, either hyperthyroidism or ophthalmopathy (not recorded which).

The chain links TRBV11-1 to TRBJ2-7, with D possibly being TRBD2 (6 bases). Germline CDR1 SGHAT, CDR2 FQDESV (reference sequence). The CDR3 totals 13 residues. V gave up 9 bases and J gave up 5 bases, with 17 bases separating them. Here the CDR3 reads CARPTRTGDEQYF. CDR3 nucleotides: TGTGCCAGACCGACTAGAACGGGGGACGAGCAGTACTTC.

This clonotype was counted ten times or more. This chain links TRBV5-1 with TRBJ2-2; 13 positions match TRBD2. The trim removed 4 bases at V and 4 bases at J, leaving 4 bases unmatched. The CDR3 runs to 16 residues. Germline V gives CDR1 SGHRS, CDR2 YFSETQ. The CDR3 nucleotides read TGCGCCAGCAGCGAGGGACTAGCGGGACCCACCGGGGAGCTGTTTTTT. It specifies CASSEGLAGPTGELFF. Combining the CDR3 with reference TRBV5-1 and TRBJ2-2 gives the whole variable domain KAGVTQTPRYLIKTRGQQVTLSCSPISGHRSVSWYQQTPGQGLQFLFEYFSETQRNKGNFPGRFSGRQFSNSRSEMNVSTLELGDSALYLCASSEGLAGPTGELFFGEGSRLTVL.

The chain recombines TRBV6-1 with TRBJ1-3, with TRBD1 matching over 9 bases. In germline, CDR1 is MNHNS, CDR2 SASEGT. V shed 0 bases, J shed 8 bases, and the junction held 11 bases outside the gene matches. The CDR3 loop spans 17 amino acids. DNA for the CDR3: TGTGCCAGCAGTGAAGCCCTCCCCGGGACAGGGATGCACACCATATATTTT. This encodes CASSEALPGTGMHTIYF.

The J gene is TRBJ1-2, the V gene TRBV7-9; a weak D match, TRBD1 (5 bases). The germline V and J ends were trimmed by 7 bases and 7 bases, with 22 bases remaining between them. Germline CDR1 SEHNR, CDR2 FQNEAQ (reference sequence). The CDR3 has 15 residues. The DNA for the CDR3 is TGTGCCAGCACCCCGCCGGGGCAGGGTATTGGTGGCTACACCTTC. Amino acid sequence: CASTPPGQGIGGYTF.

The rearrangement joins TRBV6-5 to TRBJ2-2, with D possibly TRBD1 on 6 matching bases. With 4 bases removed from V and 1 base from J, the gap between germline ends came to 19 bases. This CDR3 spans 18 amino acids. CDR1 and CDR2 (germline): MNHEY, SVGAGI. The CDR3 region is CASSSTYWDKGNTGELFF. The CDR3, as DNA: TGTGCCAGCAGTTCGACCTATTGGGACAAGGGGAACACCGGGGAGCTGTTTTTT.

The chain recombines TRBV11-2 with TRBJ1-1; TRBD1 is a possible D gene (5 bases). Looked up from germline, CDR1 is SGHAT and CDR2 is FQNNGV. The CDR3 runs 16 residues. V was shortened by 5 bases and J by 5 bases, with 21 bases between the two germline ends. In DNA, the CDR3 is TGTGCCAGCAGCCAAGACGGGGCGGGGGGAAAGACTGAAGCTTTCTTT. Translated, it gives CASSQDGAGGKTEAFF.

The chain couples TRBV24-1 to TRBJ1-5; TRBD1 matches at 9 bases. Unmatched junction bases numbered 11, after V lost 5 bases and J lost 1 base. This CDR3 spans 18 amino acids. Germline V gene sequence: CDR1 KGHDR, CDR2 SFDVKD. The CDR3 here is CATSGRHTGTGSNQPQHF. The CDR3 DNA follows: TGTGCCACCAGTGGAAGGCACACCGGGACAGGGAGCAATCAGCCCCAGCATTTT.

This clonotype was detected many times. The chain carries TRBV7-9 and TRBJ1-1; 9 bases agree with TRBD1. With V trimmed by 4 bases and J by 7 bases, 7 bases remained unmatched. This CDR3 has 14 amino acids. From germline, CDR1 is SEHNR and CDR2 FQNEAQ (reference sequence). Here the CDR3 reads CASSYQDRGLEAFF. Here the CDR3 DNA reads TGTGCCAGCAGCTACCAGGACAGGGGCCTTGAAGCTTTCTTT.